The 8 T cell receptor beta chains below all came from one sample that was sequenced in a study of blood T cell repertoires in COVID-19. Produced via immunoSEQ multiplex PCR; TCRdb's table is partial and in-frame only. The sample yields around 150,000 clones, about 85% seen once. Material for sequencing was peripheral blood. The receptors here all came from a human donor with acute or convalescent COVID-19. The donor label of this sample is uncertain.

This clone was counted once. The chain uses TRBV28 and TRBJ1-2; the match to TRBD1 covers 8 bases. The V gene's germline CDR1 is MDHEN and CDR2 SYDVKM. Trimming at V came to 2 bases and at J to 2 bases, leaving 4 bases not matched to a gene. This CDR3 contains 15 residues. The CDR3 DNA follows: TGTGCCAGCAGTTTAGCAGGGGGCTTAAACTATGGCTACACCTTC. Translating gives CASSLAGGLNYGYTF.

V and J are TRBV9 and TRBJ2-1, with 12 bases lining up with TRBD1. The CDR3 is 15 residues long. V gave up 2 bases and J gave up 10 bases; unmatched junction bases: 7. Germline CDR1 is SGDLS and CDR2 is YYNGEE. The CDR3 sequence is CASSVSGTGGSEQFF. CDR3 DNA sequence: TGTGCCAGCAGCGTCTCCGGGACAGGGGGCAGCGAGCAGTTCTTC. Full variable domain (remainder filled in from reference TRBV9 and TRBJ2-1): DSGVTQTPKHLITATGQRVTLRCSPRSGDLSVYWYQQSLDQGLQFLIQYYNGEERAKGNILERFSAQQFPDLHSELNLSSLELGDSALYFCASSVSGTGGSEQFFGPGTRLTVL.

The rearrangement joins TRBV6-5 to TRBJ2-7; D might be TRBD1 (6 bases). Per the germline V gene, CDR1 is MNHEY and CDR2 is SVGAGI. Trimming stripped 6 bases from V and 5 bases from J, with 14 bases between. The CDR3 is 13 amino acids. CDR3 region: CASRPSGANEQYF. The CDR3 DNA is TGTGCCAGCAGACCCTCAGGGGCTAACGAGCAGTACTTC.

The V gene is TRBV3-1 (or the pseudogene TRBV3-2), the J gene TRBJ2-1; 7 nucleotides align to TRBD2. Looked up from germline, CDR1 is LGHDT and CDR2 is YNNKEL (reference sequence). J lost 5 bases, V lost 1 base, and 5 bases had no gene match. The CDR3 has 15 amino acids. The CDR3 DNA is TGTGCCAGCAGCCAAGGGACTAGAGGTAACAATGAGCAGTTCTTC. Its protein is CASSQGTRGNNEQFF.

The DNA of the CDR3 is TGTGCCAGCAGCTTAGAGAGGTCGACAGGGACCCCCGAGCAGTACTTC. It encodes CASSLERSTGTPEQYF. The chain employs TRBV7-9 and TRBJ2-7; 7 bases are a match to TRBD1. CDR1 is SEHNR, CDR2 FQNEAQ, per germline (reference sequence). With V trimmed by 1 base and J by 6 bases, 12 bases remained unmatched. The CDR3 loop spans 16 amino acids.

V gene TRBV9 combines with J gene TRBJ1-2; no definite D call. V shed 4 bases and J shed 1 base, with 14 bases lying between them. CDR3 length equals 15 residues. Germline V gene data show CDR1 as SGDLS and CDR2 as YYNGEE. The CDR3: CASSPGSGLNYGYTF. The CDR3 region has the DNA TGTGCCAGCAGCCCGGGGAGCGGTCTTAACTATGGCTACACCTTC.

CDR3 residues: CASSPGEGRGYGYTF. In DNA form, the CDR3 reads TGTGCCAGCTCCCCCGGGGAGGGCCGGGGCTATGGCTACACCTTC. The genes are TRBV18 and TRBJ1-2; no reliable D call. V was trimmed by 6 bases and J by 4 bases, leaving 18 bases between them. The germline CDR1 and CDR2 sequences are KGHSH and LQKENI. The CDR3 spans 15 residues.

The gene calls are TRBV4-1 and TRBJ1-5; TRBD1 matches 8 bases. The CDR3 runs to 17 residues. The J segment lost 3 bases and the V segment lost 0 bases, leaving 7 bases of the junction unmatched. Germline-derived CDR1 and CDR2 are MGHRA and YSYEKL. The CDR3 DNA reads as TGCGCCAGCAGCCAAGATGGATACAGGGGGGACAATCAGCCCCAGCATTTT. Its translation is CASSQDGYRGDNQPQHF.